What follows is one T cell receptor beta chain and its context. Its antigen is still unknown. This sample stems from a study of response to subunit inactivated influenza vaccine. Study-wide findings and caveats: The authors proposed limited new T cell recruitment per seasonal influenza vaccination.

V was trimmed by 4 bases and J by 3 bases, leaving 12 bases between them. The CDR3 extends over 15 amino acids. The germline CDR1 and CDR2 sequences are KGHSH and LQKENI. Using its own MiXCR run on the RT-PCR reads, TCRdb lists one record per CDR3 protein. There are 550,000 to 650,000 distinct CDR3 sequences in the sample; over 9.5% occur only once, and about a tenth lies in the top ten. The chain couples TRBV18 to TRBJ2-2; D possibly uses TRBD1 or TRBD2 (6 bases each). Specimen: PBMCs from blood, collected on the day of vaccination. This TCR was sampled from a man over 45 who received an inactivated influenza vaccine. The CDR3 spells CASSLDGGDTGELFF. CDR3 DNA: TGTGCCAGCTCACTTGACGGGGGCGACACCGGGGAGCTGTTTTTT.